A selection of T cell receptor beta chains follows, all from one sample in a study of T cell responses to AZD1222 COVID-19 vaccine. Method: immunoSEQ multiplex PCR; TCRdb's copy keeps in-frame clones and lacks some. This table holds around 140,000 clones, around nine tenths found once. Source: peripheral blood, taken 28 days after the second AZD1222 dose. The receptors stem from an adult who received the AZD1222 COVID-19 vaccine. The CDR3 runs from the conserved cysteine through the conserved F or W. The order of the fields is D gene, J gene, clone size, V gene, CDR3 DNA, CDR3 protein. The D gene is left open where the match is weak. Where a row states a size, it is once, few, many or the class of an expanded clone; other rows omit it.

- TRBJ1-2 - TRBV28 TGTGCCAGCAGTTTAGGGCGTACGCTCCATGGCTACACCTTC CASSLGRTLHGYTF
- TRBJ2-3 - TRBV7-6 TGTGCCAGCAGCCCCGGTGGCAACTCAAGGTTCACAGATACGCAGTATTTT CASSPGGNSRFTDTQYF
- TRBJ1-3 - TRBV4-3 TGCGCCAGCAGCCAAGATGGGGGCGATTTTCCTGGAAACACCATATATTTT CASSQDGGDFPGNTIYF
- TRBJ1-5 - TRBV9 TGTGCCAGCAGCCAGTTCGGGGGTCAGCCCCAGCATTTT CASSQFGGQPQHF
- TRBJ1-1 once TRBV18 TGTGCCAGCTCACCCGGGAGTACGGGCACTGAAGCTTTCTTT CASSPGSTGTEAFF
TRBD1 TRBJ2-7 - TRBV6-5 TGTGCCAGCAGCGGGACAGGGGTACACTACGAGCAGTACTTC CASSGTGVHYEQYF
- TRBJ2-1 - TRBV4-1 TGCGCCAGCAGCCAAGATTATAATGAGCAGTTCTTC CASSQDYNEQFF
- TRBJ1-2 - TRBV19 TGTGCCAGTAGTTTGTTTCACAGTACTAACTATGGCTACACCTTC CASSLFHSTNYGYTF
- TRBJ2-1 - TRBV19 TGTGCCAGTAGAAGGGGGACCGGGACCGGGAGAAATGAGCAGTTCTTC CASRRGTGTGRNEQFF
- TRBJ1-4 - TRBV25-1 TGTGCCAGCAGGGGGGGGAATGAAAAACTGTTTTTT CASRGGNEKLFF
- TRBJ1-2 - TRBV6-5 TGTGCCAGCCGAGACAGTGACTATGGCTACACCTTC CASRDSDYGYTF
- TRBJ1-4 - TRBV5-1 TGCGCCAGCAGCTCGACAGCTAATGAAAAACTGTTTTTT CASSSTANEKLFF
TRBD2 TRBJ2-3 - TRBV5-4 TGTGCCAGCAACAGGGGAGGACTAGCGGGCTTCACAGATACGCAGTATTTT CASNRGGLAGFTDTQYF
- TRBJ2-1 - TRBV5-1 TGCGCCAGCAGCTTACAGGCCGCGAGCTCCTACAATGAGCAGTTCTTC CASSLQAASSYNEQFF
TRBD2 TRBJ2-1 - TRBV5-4 TGTGCCAGCAGCTTAAGGCTAGCGGGAGAGAAAAATGAGCAGTTCTTC CASSLRLAGEKNEQFF
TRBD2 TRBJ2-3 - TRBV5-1 TGCGCCAGCAGCTTGACTAGCGGGAGGGTGGCAGATACGCAGTATTTT CASSLTSGRVADTQYF
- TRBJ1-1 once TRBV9 TGTGCCAGCAGCGTTTTGTTGAACACTGAAGCTTTCTTT CASSVLLNTEAFF
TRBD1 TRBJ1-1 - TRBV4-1 TGCGCCAGCAGCCCAGCAGGGACAGGGAACACTGAAGCTTTCTTT CASSPAGTGNTEAFF
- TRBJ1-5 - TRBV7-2 TGTGCCAGCAGCTCCGTGGGGATCTCCCGGCAGCCCCAGCATTTT CASSSVGISRQPQHF
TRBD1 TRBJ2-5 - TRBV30 TGTGCCTGGAGTTGGGGACAGTTATTCCAAGAGACCCAGTACTTC CAWSWGQLFQETQYF
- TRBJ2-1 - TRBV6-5 TGTGCCAGCATGAGCGGCCCCTGGCATGAGCAGTTCTTC CASMSGPWHEQFF
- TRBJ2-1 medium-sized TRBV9 TGTGCCAGCAGCGTAGACGTACTCCCTAGCGATGAGCAGTTCTTC CASSVDVLPSDEQFF
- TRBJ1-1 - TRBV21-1 TGTGCCAGCAGCAAAAGCGGACATAGCCCTATGAACACTGAAGCTTTCTTT CASSKSGHSPMNTEAFF
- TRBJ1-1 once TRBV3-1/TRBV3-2 TGTGCCAGCAGCAGGCGACAGACCAACACTGAAGCTTTCTTT CASSRRQTNTEAFF
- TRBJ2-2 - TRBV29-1 TGCAGCGTTGAACGCCAGTCGGCCGGGGAGCTGTTTTTT CSVERQSAGELFF
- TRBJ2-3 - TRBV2 TGTGCCAGCAGTGAAGCACGTGGGTTGCGGATGGCAGATACGCAGTATTTT CASSEARGLRMADTQYF
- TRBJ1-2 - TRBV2 TGTGCCAGCAGTGAAGCCCCGGAGGGGTGGGGCTACACCTTC CASSEAPEGWGYTF
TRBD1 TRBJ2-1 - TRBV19 TGTGCCAGTAGTAGCCCCGGACAGGTATACAATGAGCAGTTCTTC CASSSPGQVYNEQFF
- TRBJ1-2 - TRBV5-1 TGCGCCAGCAGCTTTGACAGCTATGGCTACACCTTC CASSFDSYGYTF
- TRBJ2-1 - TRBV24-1 TGTGCCACCAGTGACCCCGAAAGGGGTCTGGATGAGCAGTTCTTC CATSDPERGLDEQFF
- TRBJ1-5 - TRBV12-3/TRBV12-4 TGTGCCAGCAGTTGGGGAAACAATCAGCCCCAGCATTTT CASSWGNNQPQHF
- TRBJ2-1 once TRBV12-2 TGTGCAAGTCGCTTGGCTAGCGGGAAAAGCTCCTACAATGAGCAGTTCTTC CASRLASGKSSYNEQFF
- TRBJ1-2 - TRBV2 TGTGCCAGCAGTGAAATACCTTCTAACTATGGCTACACCTTC CASSEIPSNYGYTF
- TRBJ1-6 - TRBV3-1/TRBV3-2 TGTGCCAGCAGCCTTAACAGCTTTAATTCACCCCTCCACTTT CASSLNSFNSPLHF
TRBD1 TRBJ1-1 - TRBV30 TGTGCCTGGAGTAACCTCGGACAGGCGAACACTGAAGCTTTCTTT CAWSNLGQANTEAFF
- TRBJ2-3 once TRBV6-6 TGTGCCAGCAGCACCGGGGCGCGCACAGATACGCAGTATTTT CASSTGARTDTQYF
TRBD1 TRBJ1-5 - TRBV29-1 TGCAGCGTCACCGGGACAGGGATAGAGCCCCAGCATTTT CSVTGTGIEPQHF
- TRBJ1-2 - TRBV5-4 TGTGCCAGCAGCGTACAAGGGGAATATGGCTACACCTTC CASSVQGEYGYTF
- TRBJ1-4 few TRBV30 TGTGCCTGGAGCGCCTTAAACAGGGCGGGGGAAAAACTGTTTTTT CAWSALNRAGEKLFF
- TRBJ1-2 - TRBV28 TGTGCCAGCAGCCGCACGGACCGAGGCTATGGCTACACCTTC CASSRTDRGYGYTF
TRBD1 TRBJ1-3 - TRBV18 TGTGCCAGCTCGCCGGTCCAGGGGGCAGCTGGAAACACCATATATTTT CASSPVQGAAGNTIYF